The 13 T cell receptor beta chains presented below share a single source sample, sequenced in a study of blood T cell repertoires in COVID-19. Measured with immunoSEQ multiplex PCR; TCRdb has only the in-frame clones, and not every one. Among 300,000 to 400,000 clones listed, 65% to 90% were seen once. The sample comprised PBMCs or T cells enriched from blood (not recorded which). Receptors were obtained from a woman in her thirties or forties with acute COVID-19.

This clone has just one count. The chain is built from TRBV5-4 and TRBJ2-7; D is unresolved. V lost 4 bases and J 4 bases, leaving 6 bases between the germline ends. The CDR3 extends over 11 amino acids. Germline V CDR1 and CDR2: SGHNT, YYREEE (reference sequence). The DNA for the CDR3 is TGTGCCAGCAGCAACTCTTACGAGCAGTACTTC. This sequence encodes CASSNSYEQYF.

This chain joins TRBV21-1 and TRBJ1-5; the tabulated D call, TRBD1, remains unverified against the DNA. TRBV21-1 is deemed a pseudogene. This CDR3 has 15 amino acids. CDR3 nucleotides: TGTGCCAGCAGCAACACAGTACAGGGGAAACAGCCCCAGCATTTT. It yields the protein CASSNTVQGKQPQHF.

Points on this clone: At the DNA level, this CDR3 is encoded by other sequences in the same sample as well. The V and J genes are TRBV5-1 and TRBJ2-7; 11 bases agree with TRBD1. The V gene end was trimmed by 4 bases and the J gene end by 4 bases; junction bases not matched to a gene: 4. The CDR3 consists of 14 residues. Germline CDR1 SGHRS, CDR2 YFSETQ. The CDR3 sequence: CASSPGQGAYEQYF. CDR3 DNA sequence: TGCGCCAGCAGCCCCGGACAGGGGGCTTACGAGCAGTACTTC.

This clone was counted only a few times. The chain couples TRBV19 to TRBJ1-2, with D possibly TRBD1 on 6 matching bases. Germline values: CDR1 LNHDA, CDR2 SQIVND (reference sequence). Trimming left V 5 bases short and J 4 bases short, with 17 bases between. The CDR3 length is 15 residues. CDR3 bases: TGTGCCAGTAGTTCCTTACGGGGGGCAGGCTATGGCTACACCTTC. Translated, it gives CASSSLRGAGYGYTF.

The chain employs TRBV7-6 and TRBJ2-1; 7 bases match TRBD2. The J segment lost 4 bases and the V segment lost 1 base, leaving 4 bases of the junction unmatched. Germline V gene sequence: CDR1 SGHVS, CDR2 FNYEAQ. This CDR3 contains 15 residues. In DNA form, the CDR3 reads TGTGCCAGCAGCTTAGATGCGCGGGGGTACAATGAGCAGTTCTTC. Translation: CASSLDARGYNEQFF.

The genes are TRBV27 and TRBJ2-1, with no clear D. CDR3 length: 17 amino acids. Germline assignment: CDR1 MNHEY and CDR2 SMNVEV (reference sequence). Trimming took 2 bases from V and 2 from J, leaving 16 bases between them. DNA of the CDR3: TGTGCCAGCAGTTTAGATATCAGGATTCCGACCTACAATGAGCAGTTCTTC. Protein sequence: CASSLDIRIPTYNEQFF.

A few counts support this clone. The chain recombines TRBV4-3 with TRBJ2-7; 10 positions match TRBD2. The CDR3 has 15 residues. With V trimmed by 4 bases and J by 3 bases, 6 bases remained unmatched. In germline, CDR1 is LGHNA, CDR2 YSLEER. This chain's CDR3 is CASSRASSGSYEQYF. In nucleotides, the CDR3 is TGCGCCAGCAGCCGCGCCTCTAGCGGGAGCTACGAGCAGTACTTC.

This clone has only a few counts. The CDR3 reads CASSPGPPGGPYF. For the CDR3, the DNA is TGTGCCAGCAGCCCAGGCCCCCCAGGGGGACCGTACTTC. The chain carries TRBV3-1 (or the pseudogene TRBV3-2) and TRBJ2-7; 7 bases fit TRBD1. J was trimmed by 12 bases and V by 4 bases; bases with no gene match: 12. The CDR3 spans 13 residues. Germline assignment: CDR1 LGHDT and CDR2 YNNKEL (reference sequence).

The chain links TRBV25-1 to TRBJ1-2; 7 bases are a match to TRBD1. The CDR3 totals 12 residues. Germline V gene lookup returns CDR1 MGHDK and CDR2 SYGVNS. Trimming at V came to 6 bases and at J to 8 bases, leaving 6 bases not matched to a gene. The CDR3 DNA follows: TGTGCCAGCAGCCACAGGGGTGAAGGCTACACCTTC. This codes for CASSHRGEGYTF.

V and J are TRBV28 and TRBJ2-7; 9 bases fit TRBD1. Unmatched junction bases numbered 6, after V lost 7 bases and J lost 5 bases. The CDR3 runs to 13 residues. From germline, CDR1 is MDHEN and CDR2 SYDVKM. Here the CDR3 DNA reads TGTGCCAGCAACCCGGGACAGGGAGACGAGCAGTACTTC. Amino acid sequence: CASNPGQGDEQYF.

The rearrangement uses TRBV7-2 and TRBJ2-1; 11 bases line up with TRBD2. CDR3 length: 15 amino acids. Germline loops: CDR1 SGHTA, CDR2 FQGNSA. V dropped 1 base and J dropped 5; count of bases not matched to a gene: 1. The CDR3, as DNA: TGTGCCAGCAGCTTAGTAGCGGGAGGGGACAATGAGCAGTTCTTC. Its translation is CASSLVAGGDNEQFF.

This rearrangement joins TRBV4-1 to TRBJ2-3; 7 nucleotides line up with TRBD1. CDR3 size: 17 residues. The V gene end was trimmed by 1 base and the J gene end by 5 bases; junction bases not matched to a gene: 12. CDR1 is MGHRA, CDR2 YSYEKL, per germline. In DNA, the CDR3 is TGCGCCAGCAGCCAAGTCGGGACAGACCCCGGAGGAGATACGCAGTATTTT. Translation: CASSQVGTDPGGDTQYF.

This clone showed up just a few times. The CDR3 protein is CASRRDRVNGYTF. In DNA, the CDR3 is TGTGCCAGCAGACGGGACAGGGTAAACGGCTACACCTTC. The chain has TRBV7-2 and TRBJ1-2; 9 positions match TRBD1. This CDR3 has 13 residues. The germline V gene encodes CDR1 SGHTA and CDR2 FQGNSA. Germline trimming cut 6 bases from V and 8 bases from J; bases unmatched to any gene: 7.